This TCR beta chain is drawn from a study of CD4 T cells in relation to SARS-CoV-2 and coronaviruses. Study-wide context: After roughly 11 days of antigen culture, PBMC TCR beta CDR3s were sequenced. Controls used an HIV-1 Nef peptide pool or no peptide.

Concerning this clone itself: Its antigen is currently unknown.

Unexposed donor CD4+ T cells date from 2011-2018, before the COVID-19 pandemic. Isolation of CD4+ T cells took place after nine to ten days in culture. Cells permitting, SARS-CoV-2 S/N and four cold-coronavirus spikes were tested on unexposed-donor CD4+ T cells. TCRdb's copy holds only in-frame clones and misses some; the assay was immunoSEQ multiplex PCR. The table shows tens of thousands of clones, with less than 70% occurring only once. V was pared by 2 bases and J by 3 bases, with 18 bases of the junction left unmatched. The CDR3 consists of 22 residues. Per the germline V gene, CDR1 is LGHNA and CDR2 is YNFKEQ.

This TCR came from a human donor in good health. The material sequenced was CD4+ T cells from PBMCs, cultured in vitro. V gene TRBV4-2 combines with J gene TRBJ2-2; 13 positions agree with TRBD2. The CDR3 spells CASSQKGVLGLAGFGDTGELFF. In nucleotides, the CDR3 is TGTGCCAGCAGCCAAAAGGGGGTGTTGGGACTAGCGGGATTTGGGGACACCGGGGAGCTGTTTTTT.